These 28 T cell receptor beta chains came from one sample sequenced in a study of CD8 T cells in ankylosing spondylitis. One entry per CDR3 protein, called by TCRdb with MiXCR from the 5' RACE reads. The data contain about 140,000 distinct CDR3 sequences, roughly 7.7% of them singletons. Sequencing was done on a sample of synovial fluid, either unsorted or a sorted T cell fraction (not recorded which). The receptors were sampled from a male donor with ankylosing spondylitis.

This clonotype has ten or more counts. This chain connects TRBV12-3 or TRBV12-4 to TRBJ2-2; D may be TRBD1 (5 bases). The V end was cut by 5 bases, the J end by 7 bases, with 14 bases between. The CDR3 is made up of 14 amino acids. The DNA for the CDR3 is TGTGCCAGCAGTGATTCAGGGTCCGGCGGGGAGCTGTTTTTT. It codes for CASSDSGSGGELFF.

This clonotype appeared many times. This sequence joins TRBV20-1 and TRBJ2-5; D may be TRBD1 (5 bases). The length of the CDR3 is 14 residues. Germline V lookup: CDR1 DFQATT, CDR2 SNEGSKA (reference sequence). Trimming took 3 bases from V and 1 from J, leaving 12 bases between them. For the CDR3, the DNA is TGCAGTGCTAGGAGAGGACACGTCCAAGAGACCCAGTACTTC. Translating gives CSARRGHVQETQYF.

This clonotype has a count of ten or more. The CDR3 is CASSLDRGNTIYF. In nucleotides, the CDR3 is TGCGCCAGCAGCTTGGACAGAGGAAACACCATATATTTT. This chain connects TRBV5-1 to TRBJ1-3, with D uncertain. Trimming removed 0 bases from V and 4 bases from J, with 5 bases in between. The CDR3 is 13 residues long. Germline V gene data show CDR1 as SGHRS and CDR2 as YFSETQ.

This clonotype was counted many times. V gene TRBV5-6 combines with J gene TRBJ2-5, with D tentatively TRBD2 (5 bases). CDR3 length: 15 residues. Looked up from germline, CDR1 is SGHDT and CDR2 is YYEEEE. The ends were cut back, 2 bases at V and 7 bases at J, with 18 bases in the middle. CDR3 in amino acids: CASSFRPPRRRTQYF. The CDR3, as DNA: TGTGCCAGCAGCTTCCGGCCCCCTCGGAGGAGGACCCAGTACTTC. Drawing the rest from reference TRBV5-6 and TRBJ2-5, the complete variable domain is DAGVTQSPTHLIKTRGQQVTLRCSPKSGHDTVSWYQQALGQGPQFIFQYYEEEERQRGNFPDRFSGHQFPNYSSELNVNALLLGDSALYLCASSFRPPRRRTQYFGPGTRLLVL.

The chain has TRBV12-3 or TRBV12-4 and TRBJ2-1; D might be TRBD2 (5 bases). V was shortened by 7 bases and J by 7 bases, with 17 bases between the two germline ends. This CDR3 contains 14 residues. The CDR3 loop reads CASMQRGLLNEQFF. The CDR3 nucleotides read TGTGCCAGCATGCAACGGGGTCTTCTAAATGAGCAGTTCTTC.

A word on this clonotype: A much larger clone is a single base away; this may be a read error. This chain connects TRBV20-1 to TRBJ2-2, with TRBD1 identical over 9 bases. In germline, CDR1 is DFQATT, CDR2 SNEGSKA (reference sequence). The CDR3 sequence is 14 residues long. The CDR3 sequence: CGASVTGGPGELFF. CDR3 in DNA: TGCGGTGCTAGCGTAACAGGGGGCCCCGGGGAGCTGTTTTTT.

This chain joins TRBV20-1 and TRBJ2-1; 12 positions match TRBD1. The CDR3 runs 15 residues. V shed 3 bases and J 8 bases; nucleotides not matched to a gene: 8. Germline V gene sequence: CDR1 DFQATT, CDR2 SNEGSKA (reference sequence). CDR3 nucleotide sequence: TGCAGTGCTAGCGAACCGGGACAGGGGGCTTATGAGCAGTTCTTC. Amino acids: CSASEPGQGAYEQFF.

This clonotype has more than one count but fewer than ten. The chain couples TRBV28 to TRBJ2-5; 8 bases align to TRBD2. Unmatched junction bases numbered 17, after V lost 4 bases and J lost 1 base. This CDR3 has 19 residues. Germline V gene lookup returns CDR1 MDHEN and CDR2 SYDVKM. For the CDR3, the DNA is TGTGCCAGCAGTTCAGTCACCGGGACTAGGGGCAACCTCCAAGAGACCCAGTACTTC. Protein product: CASSSVTGTRGNLQETQYF.

This clonotype was found many times. This chain joins TRBV24-1 and TRBJ2-7; the D is unclear. There are 11 residues in the CDR3. The germline V and J ends were trimmed by 4 bases and 5 bases, with 5 bases remaining between them. The germline V gene encodes CDR1 KGHDR and CDR2 SFDVKD. The CDR3 DNA reads TGTGCCACCAGTGAGAGTCACGAGCAGTACTTC. It yields the protein CATSESHEQYF.

This clonotype was detected a few times. The V and J genes are TRBV5-1 and TRBJ2-1, with 7 bases identical to TRBD2. This CDR3 contains 15 residues. Germline V gene sequence: CDR1 SGHRS, CDR2 YFSETQ. The ends lost 8 bases at V and 5 bases at J; junction bases unmatched: 13. CDR3 sequence (DNA): TGCGCCAGTAGGACTCGAGCGGGGACCCACAATGAGCAGTTCTTC. This codes for CASRTRAGTHNEQFF. Full variable domain (missing parts from reference TRBV5-1 and TRBJ2-1): KAGVTQTPRYLIKTRGQQVTLSCSPISGHRSVSWYQQTPGQGLQFLFEYFSETQRNKGNFPGRFSGRQFSNSRSEMNVSTLELGDSALYLCASRTRAGTHNEQFFGPGTRLTVL.

There are a few counts of this clonotype. The V gene is TRBV7-8, the J gene TRBJ1-6; TRBD1 agrees at 9 bases. This CDR3 contains 14 residues. V trimming: 5 bases; J trimming: 9 bases; junction bases outside the gene matches: 5. Germline CDR1 is SGHVS and CDR2 is FQNEAQ. This CDR3 is CASSPGQGTSPLHF. The CDR3, as DNA: TGTGCCAGCAGCCCGGGACAGGGCACTTCACCCCTCCACTTT.

This clonotype has a count of ten or more. The chain couples TRBV20-1 to TRBJ2-5, with D possibly matching TRBD1 (8 bases). The ends were cut back, 1 base at V and 5 bases at J, with 11 bases in the middle. The V gene's germline CDR1 is DFQATT and CDR2 SNEGSKA (reference sequence). This CDR3 region has 13 residues. In DNA, the CDR3 is TGCAGTGCTAGAGTACAGGGGGGGGAGACCCAGTACTTC. Its translation: CSARVQGGETQYF.

In this sample, this clonotype turned up many times. The J gene is TRBJ1-2, the V gene TRBV10-3; TRBD1 matches 12 bases. Germline V gives CDR1 ENHRY, CDR2 SYGVKD. With V trimmed by 4 bases and J by 3 bases, 6 bases remained unmatched. The CDR3 consists of 16 residues. The DNA for the CDR3 is TGTGCCATCAGTGGGGACAGGGGGCTTAACCACTATGGCTACACCTTC. It is translated as CAISGDRGLNHYGYTF.

This clonotype was detected only a few times. The chain joins TRBV6-1 to TRBJ2-1; TRBD1 agrees at 7 bases. Trimming cost V 6 bases and J 0 bases; bases outside gene matches: 8. The CDR3 is made up of 16 amino acids. Germline assignment: CDR1 MNHNS and CDR2 SASEGT. The CDR3 reads CASRGTDAGSYNEQFF. The CDR3 DNA reads TGTGCCAGCAGAGGGACAGACGCGGGCTCCTACAATGAGCAGTTCTTC.

This clonotype has just a few counts. The chain links TRBV20-1 to TRBJ2-5; D unresolved. The CDR3 length is 11 residues. The V gene's germline CDR1 is DFQATT and CDR2 SNEGSKA (reference sequence). V shed 6 bases and J shed 5 bases, with 10 bases lying between them. This CDR3 is CSATRAETQYF. CDR3 nucleotide sequence: TGCAGTGCCACCCGGGCTGAGACCCAGTACTTC.

The V gene is TRBV6-1, the J gene TRBJ2-4, with 8 nucleotides matching TRBD2. Germline V gives CDR1 MNHNS, CDR2 SASEGT. The trim removed 8 bases at V and 3 bases at J, leaving 9 bases unmatched. The CDR3 is 15 amino acids. CDR3: CASHSGGVVKNIQYF. The CDR3, as DNA: TGTGCCAGCCACTCCGGGGGGGTGGTCAAAAACATTCAGTACTTC.

Many counts were recorded for this clonotype. The chain has TRBV7-2 and TRBJ2-7; the match to TRBD2 covers 7 bases. V was pared by 5 bases and J by 5 bases, with 3 bases of the junction left unmatched. There are 12 residues in the CDR3. Germline-derived CDR1 and CDR2 are SGHTA and FQGNSA. The CDR3 is CASSNRGDEQYF. DNA for the CDR3: TGTGCCAGCAGCAATCGGGGGGACGAGCAGTACTTC.

This clonotype was found many times. The gene calls are TRBV5-1 and TRBJ2-7; TRBD2 agrees at 11 bases. CDR3 size: 15 residues. Germline V gene data show CDR1 as SGHRS and CDR2 as YFSETQ. The V and J ends lost 4 bases and 1 base, in that order; junction bases with no gene match: 4. The CDR3 bases are TGCGCCAGCAGCACTAGCGGGAGCAGGTCCTACGAGCAGTACTTC. Its protein product is CASSTSGSRSYEQYF.

This clonotype has ten or more counts. The gene calls are TRBV28 and TRBJ1-1; D is unclear. Trimming cost V 1 base and J 1 base, with 10 bases left between them. The CDR3 is made up of 15 amino acids. Germline V lookup: CDR1 MDHEN, CDR2 SYDVKM. The CDR3 DNA reads TGTGCCAGCAGTTTATTTCACGGAGGGAACACTGAAGCTTTCTTT. This gives the protein CASSLFHGGNTEAFF.

About this clonotype: Given a much more abundant clone one base away, this may be a read error. The chain combines TRBV28 with TRBJ2-1, with no clear D. The V and J ends lost 3 bases and 5 bases respectively, with 11 bases between them. This CDR3 is 14 amino acids long. CDR1 is MDHEN and CDR2 is SYDVKM in the germline V gene. Here the CDR3 reads CASSFRPEDNEQFF. The CDR3 DNA sequence: TGTGCCAGCAGTTTTAGACCAGAAGACAATGAGCAGTTCTTC.

By frequency in the sample, this clonotype is medium-sized. CDR3 in amino acids: CSVYGPYYGYTF. The CDR3 DNA follows: TGCAGCGTTTATGGGCCCTACTATGGCTACACCTTC. V gene TRBV29-1 combines with J gene TRBJ1-2, with unresolved D. V was shortened by 5 bases and J by 3 bases, with 10 bases between the two germline ends. Germline V gene sequence: CDR1 SQVTM, CDR2 ANQGSEA. The CDR3 is 12 amino acids.

In its sample, this clonotype was seen many times. The V and J genes are TRBV20-1 and TRBJ2-3; no firm D call. The germline gives CDR1 DFQATT, CDR2 SNEGSKA (reference sequence). The CDR3 is made up of 12 amino acids. The V gene lost 0 bases and the J gene lost 3 bases, with 4 bases spanning the gap. The CDR3, as DNA: TGCAGTGCTAGAGAACTAACAGATACGCAGTATTTT. Protein: CSARELTDTQYF.

V gene TRBV7-9 combines with J gene TRBJ2-5; possibly TRBD2 for D (5 bases). The CDR3 contains 10 residues. Trimming took off 5 bases at V and 7 bases at J, with 5 bases between the two ends. Per germline, CDR1 SEHNR and CDR2 FQNEAQ (reference sequence). The CDR3 sequence: CASSEGTQYF. For the CDR3, the DNA is TGTGCCAGCAGCGAGGGGACCCAGTACTTC. The entire variable domain, with the rest obtained from reference TRBV7-9 and TRBJ2-5, is as follows: DTGVSQNPRHKITKRGQNVTFRCDPISEHNRLYWYRQTLGQGPEFLTYFQNEAQLEKSRLLSDRFSAERPKGSFSTLEIQRTEQGDSAMYLCASSEGTQYFGPGTRLLVL.

This clonotype was seen at least ten times. The chain joins TRBV7-2 to TRBJ1-3; D remains unclear. V dropped 5 bases and J dropped 0 bases, with 14 bases sitting between them. Germline loops: CDR1 SGHTA, CDR2 FQGNSA. The CDR3 has 16 residues. This CDR3 reads CASSPLGLFSGNTIYF. CDR3 sequence (DNA): TGTGCCAGCAGCCCCCTGGGCCTCTTCTCTGGAAACACCATATATTTT.

This clonotype has at least ten counts. Written as DNA, the CDR3 is TGTGCCAGCAGCGAGGGACAGGGCCTGCCTGAAGCTTTCTTT. It codes for CASSEGQGLPEAFF. The chain combines TRBV5-6 with TRBJ1-1; 9 positions agree with TRBD1. V shed 4 bases, J shed 6 bases, and the junction held 7 bases outside the gene matches. CDR3 size: 14 residues. The germline CDR1 and CDR2 sequences are SGHDT and YYEEEE.

In this sample, this clonotype turned up many times. The genes are TRBV9 and TRBJ1-2; no clear D. CDR3 length: 13 residues. Germline values: CDR1 SGDLS, CDR2 YYNGEE. V was pared by 0 bases and J by 0 bases, with 3 bases between. The DNA for the CDR3 is TGTGCCAGCAGCGTAGTAGCTAACTATGGCTACACCTTC. As protein: CASSVVANYGYTF.

This clonotype was counted ten times or more. The CDR3 region is CASSFSGTANEKLFF. The CDR3 nucleotides are TGCGCCAGCAGCTTCTCCGGGACAGCTAATGAAAAACTGTTTTTT. This chain connects TRBV5-1 to TRBJ1-4; TRBD1 aligns across 7 bases. The CDR3 loop spans 15 amino acids. Germline V gene data show CDR1 as SGHRS and CDR2 as YFSETQ. V was pared by 2 bases and J by 3 bases, with 4 bases of the junction left unmatched.

This clonotype appeared many times. This chain joins TRBV28 and TRBJ2-7, with a weak D call TRBD2 (6 bases). There are 15 residues in the CDR3. CDR1 is MDHEN and CDR2 is SYDVKM in the germline V gene. With 4 bases removed from V and 5 bases from J, the gap between germline ends came to 18 bases. The DNA for the CDR3 is TGTGCCAGCAGTTCCCCGGAGGGCGGATTCAACGAGCAGTACTTC. Translating gives CASSSPEGGFNEQYF. Full variable domain (outside the CDR3, taken from reference TRBV28 and TRBJ2-7): DVKVTQSSRYLVKRTGEKVFLECVQDMDHENMFWYRQDPGLGLRLIYFSYDVKMKEKGDIPEGYSVSREKKERFSLILESASTNQTSMYLCASSSPEGGFNEQYFGPGTRLTVT.